Presented here are 10 T cell receptor beta chains from one specimen sequenced in a study of Ad26.COV2.S vaccination and SARS-CoV-2 variants. The treatment here: about 20 received Ad26.COV2.S at low or high dose, single or two shots; about five received placebo; per-sample allocation not given. Collection of the samples took place on day 63 after the first injection of vaccine or placebo. Assay used: immunoSEQ multiplex PCR; TCRdb lists only in-frame clones, some missing. This sample has under 500,000 clones, with roughly 90% found just once. The starting material was peripheral blood, obtained in a trial of Ad26.COV2.S vaccine versus placebo. Receptors were obtained from a person between 18 and 59 years old who received the Ad26.COV2.S COVID-19 vaccine or a placebo.

The rearrangement joins TRBV18 to TRBJ1-1; D not certain. Trimming removed 6 bases from V and 2 bases from J, with 16 bases in between. Germline loops: CDR1 KGHSH, CDR2 LQKENI. This CDR3 spans 15 amino acids. CDR3 DNA sequence: TGTGCCAGCTCCCAAGTCTCTGGAGTTAACACTGAAGCTTTCTTT. Encoded protein: CASSQVSGVNTEAFF.

The J gene is TRBJ2-3, the V gene TRBV24-1; 13 bases map to TRBD2. V shed 3 bases, J shed 6 bases, and the junction held 5 bases outside the gene matches. The CDR3 contains 16 residues. Germline-derived CDR1 and CDR2 are KGHDR and SFDVKD. In DNA form, the CDR3 reads TGTGCCACCAGTGATCGACTAGCGGGGGGATTGGATACGCAGTATTTT. Protein: CATSDRLAGGLDTQYF.

The V gene is TRBV19, the J gene TRBJ2-7, with TRBD1 matching over 9 bases. J lost 3 bases, V lost 3 bases, and 9 bases had no gene match. Germline V gene lookup returns CDR1 LNHDA and CDR2 SQIVND (reference sequence). CDR3 length: 16 residues. The DNA for the CDR3 is TGTGCCAGTAGTATCACACAGGGGGCACAGCGCTACGAGCAGTACTTC. This encodes CASSITQGAQRYEQYF. The full variable domain, rest sourced from reference TRBV19 and TRBJ2-7, is DGGITQSPKYLFRKEGQNVTLSCEQNLNHDAMYWYRQDPGQGLRLIYYSQIVNDFQKGDIAEGYSVSREKKESFPLTVTSAQKNPTAFYLCASSITQGAQRYEQYFGPGTRLTVT.

The chain has TRBV10-2 and TRBJ1-1; D may be TRBD1 (6 bases). This CDR3 spans 15 amino acids. Germline CDR1 and CDR2: WSHSY and SAAADI. Trimming cost V 7 bases and J 3 bases, with 18 bases left between them. CDR3 loop: CASTSVGTLDTEAFF. CDR3 coding DNA: TGCGCCAGCACCTCAGTGGGGACATTGGACACTGAAGCTTTCTTT.

The rearrangement uses TRBV7-2 and TRBJ2-1, with 10 bases identical to TRBD2. This CDR3 region has 15 residues. Germline V CDR1 and CDR2: SGHTA, FQGNSA. V lost 5 bases to trimming and J lost 6 bases; unmatched junction nucleotides: 7. The CDR3 nucleotides are TGTGCCAGCAGCCCACAGCGGGGGGGCCGCAATGAGCAGTTCTTC. Translating gives CASSPQRGGRNEQFF.

The chain is built from TRBV25-1 and TRBJ2-7, with TRBD1 matching over 9 bases. Germline CDR1 reads MGHDK; CDR2 reads SYGVNS. The CDR3 has 13 residues. The trim removed 6 bases at V and 3 bases at J, leaving 3 bases unmatched. CDR3 loop: CASRQTGGYEQYF. The CDR3 bases are TGTGCCAGCAGGCAGACAGGGGGCTACGAGCAGTACTTC.

This rearrangement joins TRBV30 to TRBJ1-2; TRBD1 aligns across 7 bases. With 8 bases clipped from V and 9 bases from J, the junction kept 21 bases outside the gene matches. CDR1 GTSNPN and CDR2 SVGIG come from the germline V gene (reference sequence). The CDR3 sequence is 15 residues long. CDR3 region: CAGKIARTGVGRYTF. In nucleotides, the CDR3 is TGTGCCGGGAAGATTGCGAGAACAGGGGTCGGACGCTACACCTTC.

The rearrangement links TRBV7-2 to TRBJ2-4; TRBD2 aligns across 8 bases. Germline CDR1 is SGHTA and CDR2 is FQGNSA. The CDR3 sequence is 18 residues long. The ends lost 2 bases at V and 2 bases at J; junction bases unmatched: 11. CDR3 amino acids: CASSLMARGAETKNIQYF. CDR3 DNA sequence: TGTGCCAGCAGCTTAATGGCGCGGGGGGCCGAAACCAAAAACATTCAGTACTTC.

V and J are TRBV7-9 and TRBJ1-1, with D unclear. The CDR3 spans 13 residues. Germline CDR1 is SEHNR and CDR2 is FQNEAQ (reference sequence). Trimming cost V 5 bases and J 4 bases, with 11 bases left between them. CDR3: CASSLLVSTEAFF. As DNA, the CDR3 is TGTGCCAGCAGCCTCCTGGTTAGCACTGAAGCTTTCTTT.

The chain employs TRBV18 and TRBJ2-7; 15 bases align to TRBD2. CDR1 and CDR2 (germline): KGHSH, LQKENI. There are 20 residues in the CDR3. V was pared by 2 bases and J by 2 bases, with 13 bases of the junction left unmatched. As DNA, the CDR3 is TGTGCCAGCTCACCATCGGCCGGGACTAGCGGGGGGCCTATCGCCTACGAGCAGTACTTC. Protein sequence: CASSPSAGTSGGPIAYEQYF.